Each of the 2 T cell receptor beta chains below was sequenced from the same sample in a study of monozygotic twins with inflammatory bowel disease. Reanalyzing the 5' RACE reads, TCRdb keeps one entry per CDR3 protein, without DNA. The sample table includes approximately 150,000 distinct CDR3 sequences. The sample taken for sequencing was blood. The receptors come from a human donor with ulcerative colitis or Crohn's disease, or a healthy co-twin of an affected twin (not recorded which).

V gene TRBV9 combines with J gene TRBJ2-1; TCRdb names TRBD1, which stays unverified in the absence of DNA. This CDR3 contains 16 residues. In germline, CDR1 is SGDLS, CDR2 YYNGEE. The CDR3: CASSVGAGRQNNEQFF.

This sequence joins TRBV19 and TRBJ2-7. There are 13 residues in the CDR3. From germline, CDR1 is LNHDA and CDR2 SQIVND (reference sequence). The CDR3 is CASSIGNVYEQYF.